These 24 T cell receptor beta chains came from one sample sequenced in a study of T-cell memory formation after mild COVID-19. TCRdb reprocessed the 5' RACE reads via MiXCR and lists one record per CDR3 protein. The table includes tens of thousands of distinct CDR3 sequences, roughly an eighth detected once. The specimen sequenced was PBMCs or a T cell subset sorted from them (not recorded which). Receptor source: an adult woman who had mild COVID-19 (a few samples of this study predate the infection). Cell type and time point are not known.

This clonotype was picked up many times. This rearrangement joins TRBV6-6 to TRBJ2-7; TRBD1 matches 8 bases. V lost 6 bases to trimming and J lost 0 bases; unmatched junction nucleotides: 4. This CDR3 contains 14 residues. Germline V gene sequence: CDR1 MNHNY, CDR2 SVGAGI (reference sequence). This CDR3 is CASRGQGTSYEQYF. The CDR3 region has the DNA TGTGCCAGCAGAGGACAGGGAACCTCCTACGAGCAGTACTTC.

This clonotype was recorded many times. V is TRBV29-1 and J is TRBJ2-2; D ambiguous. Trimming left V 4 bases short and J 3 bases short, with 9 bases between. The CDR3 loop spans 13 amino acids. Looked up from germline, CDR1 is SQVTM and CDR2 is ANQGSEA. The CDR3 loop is CSVALADTGELFF. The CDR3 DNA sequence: TGCAGCGTTGCACTCGCTGACACCGGGGAGCTGTTTTTT.

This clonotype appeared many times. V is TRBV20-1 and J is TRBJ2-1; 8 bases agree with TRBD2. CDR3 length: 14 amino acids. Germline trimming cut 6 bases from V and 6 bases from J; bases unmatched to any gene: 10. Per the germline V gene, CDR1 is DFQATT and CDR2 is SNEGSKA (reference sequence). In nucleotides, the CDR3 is TGCAGTGCCACTATAGCGGGATCCAGCAATGAGCAGTTCTTC. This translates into CSATIAGSSNEQFF.

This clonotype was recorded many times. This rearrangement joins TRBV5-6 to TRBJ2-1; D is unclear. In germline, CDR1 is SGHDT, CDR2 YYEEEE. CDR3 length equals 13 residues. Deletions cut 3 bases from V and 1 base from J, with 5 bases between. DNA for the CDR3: TGTGCCAGCAGCTCTATTTCCTACAATGAGCAGTTCTTC. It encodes CASSSISYNEQFF.

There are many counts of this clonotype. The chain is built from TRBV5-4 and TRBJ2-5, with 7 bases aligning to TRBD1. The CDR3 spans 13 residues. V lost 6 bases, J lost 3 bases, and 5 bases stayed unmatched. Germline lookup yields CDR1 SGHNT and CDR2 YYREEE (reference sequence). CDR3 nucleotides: TGTGCCAGCAACAGAGGACAGGAAGAGACCCAGTACTTC. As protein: CASNRGQEETQYF.

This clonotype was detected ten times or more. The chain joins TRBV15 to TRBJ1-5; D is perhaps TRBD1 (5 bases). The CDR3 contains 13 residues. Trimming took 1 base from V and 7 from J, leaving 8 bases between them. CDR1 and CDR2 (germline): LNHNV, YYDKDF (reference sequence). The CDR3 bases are TGTGCCACCAGCAGAGGGGGGGAACAGCCCCAGCATTTT. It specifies CATSRGGEQPQHF.

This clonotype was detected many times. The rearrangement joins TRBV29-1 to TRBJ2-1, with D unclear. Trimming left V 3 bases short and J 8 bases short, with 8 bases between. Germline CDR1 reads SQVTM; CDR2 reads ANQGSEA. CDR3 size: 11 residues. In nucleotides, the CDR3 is TGCAGCGTTGACCACGGGTATGAGCAGTTCTTC. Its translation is CSVDHGYEQFF.

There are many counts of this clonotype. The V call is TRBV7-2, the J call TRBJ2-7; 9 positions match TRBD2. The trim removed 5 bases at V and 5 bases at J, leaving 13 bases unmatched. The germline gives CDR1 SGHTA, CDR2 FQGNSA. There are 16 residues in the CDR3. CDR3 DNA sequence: TGTGCCAGCAGCCCTAACTCTGCGGGGACTAGCAACGAGCAGTACTTC. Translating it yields CASSPNSAGTSNEQYF. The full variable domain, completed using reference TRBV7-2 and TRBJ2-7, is GAGVSQSPSNKVTEKGKDVELRCDPISGHTALYWYRQSLGQGLEFLIYFQGNSAPDKSGLPSDRFSAERTGGSVSTLTIQRTQQEDSAVYLCASSPNSAGTSNEQYFGPGTRLTVT.

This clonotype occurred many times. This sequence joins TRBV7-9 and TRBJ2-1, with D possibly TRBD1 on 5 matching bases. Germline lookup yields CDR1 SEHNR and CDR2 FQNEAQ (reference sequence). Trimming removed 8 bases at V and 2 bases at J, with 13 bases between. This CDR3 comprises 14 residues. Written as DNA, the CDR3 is TGTGCCAGCGGCAGGGATGAGACCTACAATGAGCAGTTCTTC. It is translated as CASGRDETYNEQFF.

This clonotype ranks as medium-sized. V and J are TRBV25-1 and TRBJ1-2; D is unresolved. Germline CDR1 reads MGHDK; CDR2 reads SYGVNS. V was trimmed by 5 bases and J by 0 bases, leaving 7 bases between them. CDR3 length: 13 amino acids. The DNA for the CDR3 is TGTGCCAGCAGTCCCATCGCTAACTATGGCTACACCTTC. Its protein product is CASSPIANYGYTF.

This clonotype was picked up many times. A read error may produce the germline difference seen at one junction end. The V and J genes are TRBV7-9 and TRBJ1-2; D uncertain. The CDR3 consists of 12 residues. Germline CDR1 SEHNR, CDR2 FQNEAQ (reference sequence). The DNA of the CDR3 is TGTGCCAGCAGCTTAGCGGATGTCTGGATTCCCTTC. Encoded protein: CASSLADVWIPF. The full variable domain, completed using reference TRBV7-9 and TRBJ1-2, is DTGVSQNPRHKITKRGQNVTFRCDPISEHNRLYWYRQTLGQGPEFLTYFQNEAQLEKSRLLSDRFSAERPKGSFSTLEIQRTEQGDSAMYLCASSLADVWIPFGSGTRLTVV.

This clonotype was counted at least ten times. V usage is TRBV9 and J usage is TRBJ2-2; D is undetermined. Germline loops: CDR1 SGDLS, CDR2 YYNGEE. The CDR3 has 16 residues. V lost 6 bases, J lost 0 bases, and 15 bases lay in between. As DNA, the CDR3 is TGTGCCAGCACGTCTCCTTTGCGTGCGAACACCGGGGAGCTGTTTTTT. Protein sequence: CASTSPLRANTGELFF.

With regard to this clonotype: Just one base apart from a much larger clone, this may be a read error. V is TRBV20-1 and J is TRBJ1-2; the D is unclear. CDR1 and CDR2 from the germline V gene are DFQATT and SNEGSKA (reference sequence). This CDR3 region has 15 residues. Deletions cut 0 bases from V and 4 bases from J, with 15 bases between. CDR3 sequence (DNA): TGCAGTGCTAGAGAAACGGGTTTTGTTTTCTATGGCTACACCTTC. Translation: CSARETGFVFYGYTF.

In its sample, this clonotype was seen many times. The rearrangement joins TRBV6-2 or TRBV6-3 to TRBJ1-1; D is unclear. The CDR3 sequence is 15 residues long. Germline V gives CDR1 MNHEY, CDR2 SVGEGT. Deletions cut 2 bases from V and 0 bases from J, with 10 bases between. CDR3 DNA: TGTGCCAGCAGTTACGGGGTTACTATGAACACTGAAGCTTTCTTT. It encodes CASSYGVTMNTEAFF.

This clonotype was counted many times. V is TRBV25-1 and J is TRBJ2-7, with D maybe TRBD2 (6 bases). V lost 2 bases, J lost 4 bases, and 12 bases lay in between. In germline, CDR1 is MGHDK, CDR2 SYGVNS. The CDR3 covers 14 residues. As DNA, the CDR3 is TGTGCCAGCAGTGAAACCGGGACTTCTTACGAGCAGTACTTC. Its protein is CASSETGTSYEQYF.

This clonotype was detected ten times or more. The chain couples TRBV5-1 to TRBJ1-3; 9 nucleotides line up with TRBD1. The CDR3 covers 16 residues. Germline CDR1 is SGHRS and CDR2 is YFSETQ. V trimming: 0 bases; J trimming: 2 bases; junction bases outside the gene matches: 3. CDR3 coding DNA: TGCGCCAGCAGCTTGGAGGGACAGGGAGCTGGAAACACCATATATTTT. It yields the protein CASSLEGQGAGNTIYF. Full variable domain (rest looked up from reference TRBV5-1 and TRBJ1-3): KAGVTQTPRYLIKTRGQQVTLSCSPISGHRSVSWYQQTPGQGLQFLFEYFSETQRNKGNFPGRFSGRQFSNSRSEMNVSTLELGDSALYLCASSLEGQGAGNTIYFGEGSWLTVV.

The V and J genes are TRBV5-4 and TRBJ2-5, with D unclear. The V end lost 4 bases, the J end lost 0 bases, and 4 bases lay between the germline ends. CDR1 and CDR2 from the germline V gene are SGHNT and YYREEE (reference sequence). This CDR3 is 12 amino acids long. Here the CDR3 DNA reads TGTGCCAGCAGCCGCTACCAAGAGACCCAGTACTTC. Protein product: CASSRYQETQYF.

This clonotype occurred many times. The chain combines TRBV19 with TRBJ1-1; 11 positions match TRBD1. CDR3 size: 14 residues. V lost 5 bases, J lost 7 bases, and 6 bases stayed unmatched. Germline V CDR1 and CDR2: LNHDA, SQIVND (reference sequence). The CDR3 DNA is TGTGCCAGTAGTCCAGGGGACAGGGGGTATGAAGCTTTCTTT. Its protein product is CASSPGDRGYEAFF.

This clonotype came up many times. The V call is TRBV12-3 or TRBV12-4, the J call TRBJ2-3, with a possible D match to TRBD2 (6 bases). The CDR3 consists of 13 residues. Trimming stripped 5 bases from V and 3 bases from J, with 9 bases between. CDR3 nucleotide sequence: TGTGCCAGCAGTGGGGGGATGACAGATACGCAGTATTTT. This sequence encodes CASSGGMTDTQYF.

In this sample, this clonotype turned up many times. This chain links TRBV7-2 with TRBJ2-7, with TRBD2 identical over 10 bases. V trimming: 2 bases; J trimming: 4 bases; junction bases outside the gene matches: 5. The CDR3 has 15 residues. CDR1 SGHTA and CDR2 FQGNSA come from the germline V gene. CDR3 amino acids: CASSLPGTSAYEQYF. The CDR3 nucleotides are TGTGCCAGCAGCTTACCCGGGACTAGCGCGTACGAGCAGTACTTC.

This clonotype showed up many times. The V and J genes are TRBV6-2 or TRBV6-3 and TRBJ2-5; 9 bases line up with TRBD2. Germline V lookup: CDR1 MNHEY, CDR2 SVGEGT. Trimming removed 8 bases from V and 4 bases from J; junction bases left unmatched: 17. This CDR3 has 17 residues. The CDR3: CASPPGASGIVRETQYF. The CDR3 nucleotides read TGTGCCAGCCCTCCGGGGGCTAGCGGGATTGTTCGAGAGACCCAGTACTTC.

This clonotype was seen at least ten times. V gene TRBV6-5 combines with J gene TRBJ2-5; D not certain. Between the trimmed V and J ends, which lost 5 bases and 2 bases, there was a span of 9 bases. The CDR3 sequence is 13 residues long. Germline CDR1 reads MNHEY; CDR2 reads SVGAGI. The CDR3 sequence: CASSPRIQETQYF. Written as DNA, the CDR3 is TGTGCCAGCAGTCCCCGGATACAAGAGACCCAGTACTTC.

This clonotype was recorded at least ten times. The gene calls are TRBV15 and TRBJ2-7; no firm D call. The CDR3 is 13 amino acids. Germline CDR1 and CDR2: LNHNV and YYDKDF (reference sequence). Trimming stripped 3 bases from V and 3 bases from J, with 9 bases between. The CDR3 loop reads CATSRDGDYEQYF. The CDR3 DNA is TGTGCCACCAGCAGGGACGGAGACTACGAGCAGTACTTC.

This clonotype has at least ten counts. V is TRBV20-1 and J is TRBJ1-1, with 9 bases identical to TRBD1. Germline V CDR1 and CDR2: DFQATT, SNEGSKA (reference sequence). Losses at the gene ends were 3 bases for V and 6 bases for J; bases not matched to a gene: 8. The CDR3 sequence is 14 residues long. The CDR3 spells CSASGTGGSAEAFF. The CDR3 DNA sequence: TGCAGTGCTAGCGGAACAGGGGGCAGCGCTGAAGCTTTCTTT.